The 21 T cell receptor beta chains reported below all come from one sample, sequenced in a study of beta chain features in type 1 diabetes. Of the isolated RNA, all was reverse transcribed, and so the sequenced material was expressed TCRB transcripts. Data came from immunoSEQ multiplex PCR; TCRdb stores just in-frame clones and leaves some out. The table lists under 450,000 clones, over 11% of them singletons, with around 0.039% in the top ten. The sequenced sample was naive CD4+ T cells from blood. These TCRs come from a man under 40 in good health.

In nucleotides, the CDR3 is TGTGCCAGCAGCGGTGGCGGTGCCCGAGAGACCCAGTACTTC. Its translation is CASSGGGARETQYF. This chain joins TRBV5-4 and TRBJ2-5; D unresolved. In germline, CDR1 is SGHNT, CDR2 YYREEE (reference sequence). The CDR3 consists of 14 residues. Trimming stripped 4 bases from V and 4 bases from J, with 14 bases between. Full variable domain (remainder filled in from reference TRBV5-4 and TRBJ2-5): ETGVTQSPTHLIKTRGQQVTLRCSSQSGHNTVSWYQQALGQGPQFIFQYYREEENGRGNFPPRFSGLQFPNYSSELNVNALELDDSALYLCASSGGGARETQYFGPGTRLLVL.

V usage is TRBV7-2 and J usage is TRBJ2-1; D unclear. The V gene's germline CDR1 is SGHTA and CDR2 FQGNSA. CDR3 length: 15 residues. V was trimmed by 1 base and J by 1 base, leaving 8 bases between them. CDR3 sequence (DNA): TGTGCCAGCAGCTTAGTGTTTGGATCCTACAATGAGCAGTTCTTC. This sequence encodes CASSLVFGSYNEQFF.

The chain employs TRBV30 and TRBJ1-4; TRBD1 agrees at 7 bases. Looked up from germline, CDR1 is GTSNPN and CDR2 is SVGIG (reference sequence). Trimming took 0 bases from V and 3 from J; bases not matched to a gene: 4. This CDR3 region has 15 residues. CDR3 in amino acids: CAWSVRDRANEKLFF. CDR3 DNA sequence: TGTGCCTGGAGTGTACGAGACAGGGCTAATGAAAAACTGTTTTTT.

This clone showed up just a few times. The CDR3 region is CAWSVARINTGELFF. The DNA of the CDR3 is TGTGCCTGGAGTGTAGCGCGTATAAACACCGGGGAGCTGTTTTTT. This rearrangement joins TRBV30 to TRBJ2-2, with D hard to call. CDR3 length: 15 amino acids. Germline V gives CDR1 GTSNPN, CDR2 SVGIG (reference sequence). Deletions cut 0 bases from V and 2 bases from J, with 10 bases between.

The chain combines TRBV9 with TRBJ2-7; possibly TRBD1 or TRBD2 for D (5 bases each). Germline CDR1 is SGDLS and CDR2 is YYNGEE. V was cut by 0 bases and J by 2 bases, with 12 bases left in between. The CDR3 covers 15 residues. The CDR3 is CASSVGDEKAYEQYF. CDR3 nucleotides: TGTGCCAGCAGCGTAGGGGACGAGAAAGCCTACGAGCAGTACTTC.

In this sample, this clone turned up a few times. This sequence joins TRBV27 and TRBJ2-1; D may be TRBD2 (5 bases). CDR1 is MNHEY and CDR2 is SMNVEV in the germline V gene (reference sequence). Trimming stripped 7 bases from V and 2 bases from J, with 9 bases between. This CDR3 region has 13 residues. In DNA, the CDR3 is TGTGCCAGCACCGGGATCGCCTACAATGAGCAGTTCTTC. This codes for CASTGIAYNEQFF.

The chain uses TRBV7-9 and TRBJ1-2, with unresolved D. The CDR3 has 13 residues. CDR1 is SEHNR and CDR2 is FQNEAQ in the germline V gene (reference sequence). V lost 4 bases, J lost 6 bases, and 12 bases lay in between. CDR3 DNA sequence: TGTGCCAGCAGCTCGGCGGACCAGAATGGCTACACCTTC. Its translation: CASSSADQNGYTF.

This chain links TRBV6-1 with TRBJ2-7; D gene ambiguous. Germline loops: CDR1 MNHNS, CDR2 SASEGT. The CDR3 totals 12 residues. The V gene lost 6 bases and the J gene lost 2 bases, with 8 bases spanning the gap. DNA for the CDR3: TGTGCCAGCAGGGACGGTCCCTACGAGCAGTACTTC. The encoded protein is CASRDGPYEQYF.

This clone appeared a few times. The chain combines TRBV15 with TRBJ2-1; tentatively, D is TRBD1 (6 bases). Between the trimmed V and J ends, which lost 0 bases and 7 bases, there was a span of 13 bases. The CDR3 consists of 15 residues. Germline values: CDR1 LNHNV, CDR2 YYDKDF (reference sequence). The chain's CDR3 is CATSRDDSTGNEQFF. CDR3 DNA sequence: TGTGCCACCAGCAGAGATGACTCTACAGGGAATGAGCAGTTCTTC.

The chain has TRBV6-5 and TRBJ2-7, with 8 nucleotides matching TRBD1. The germline CDR1 and CDR2 sequences are MNHEY and SVGAGI. The CDR3 has 14 residues. V dropped 5 bases and J dropped 3; count of bases not matched to a gene: 6. CDR3 sequence reads: CASSSFGQGYEQYF. The CDR3 DNA reads as TGTGCCAGCAGTAGCTTCGGACAGGGCTACGAGCAGTACTTC.

The chain couples TRBV4-3 to TRBJ2-4; D is unresolved. CDR3 length equals 15 residues. V was pared by 0 bases and J by 1 base, with 7 bases between. The germline V gene encodes CDR1 LGHNA and CDR2 YSLEER. The DNA for the CDR3 is TGCGCCAGCAGCCAAGATTGGAGCGCCAAAAACATTCAGTACTTC. Its protein is CASSQDWSAKNIQYF.

This clone was seen a few times. The chain joins TRBV4-1 to TRBJ2-1, with 10 nucleotides matching TRBD2. This CDR3 comprises 16 residues. The V segment lost 2 bases and the J segment 8 bases; nucleotides outside the gene matches: 9. The germline V gene has CDR1 MGHRA and CDR2 YSYEKL. CDR3 in amino acids: CASSQSRPSGGYEQFF. CDR3 coding DNA: TGCGCCAGCAGCCAAAGTCGTCCTAGCGGGGGTTATGAGCAGTTCTTC.

J is TRBJ2-2 and V is TRBV6-5; D is uncertain. Germline-derived CDR1 and CDR2 are MNHEY and SVGAGI. This CDR3 is 13 amino acids long. The V end lost 5 bases, the J end lost 5 bases, and 9 bases lay between the germline ends. CDR3 protein: CASSVIATGELFF. CDR3 DNA: TGTGCCAGCAGTGTCATTGCGACCGGGGAGCTGTTTTTT.

This clone appeared a few times. The rearrangement links TRBV27 to TRBJ2-1, with a weak D call TRBD2 (6 bases). The CDR3 contains 14 residues. The germline V and J ends were trimmed by 3 bases and 4 bases, with 10 bases remaining between them. The germline V gene has CDR1 MNHEY and CDR2 SMNVEV (reference sequence). The DNA of the CDR3 is TGTGCCAGCAGTTTGCAGGCGGGGTACAATGAGCAGTTCTTC. It encodes CASSLQAGYNEQFF.

This clone has more than one count but fewer than ten. The rearrangement uses TRBV25-1 and TRBJ2-3; D remains ambiguous. The length of the CDR3 is 12 residues. Germline CDR1 reads MGHDK; CDR2 reads SYGVNS. V was clipped by 3 bases and J by 4 bases, with 5 bases between them. CDR3 protein: CASSDRADTQYF. CDR3 nucleotide sequence: TGTGCCAGCAGTGATAGGGCAGATACGCAGTATTTT.

The chain employs TRBV19 and TRBJ2-1; 11 bases are shared with TRBD2. Germline lookup yields CDR1 LNHDA and CDR2 SQIVND (reference sequence). The length of the CDR3 is 14 residues. V dropped 6 bases and J dropped 10; count of bases not matched to a gene: 8. CDR3 amino acids: CASRPGLAVSEQFF. The CDR3 DNA reads as TGTGCCAGTAGACCGGGACTAGCGGTCTCCGAGCAGTTCTTC. Using reference TRBV19 and TRBJ2-1 for the parts outside the CDR3, the full variable domain is DGGITQSPKYLFRKEGQNVTLSCEQNLNHDAMYWYRQDPGQGLRLIYYSQIVNDFQKGDIAEGYSVSREKKESFPLTVTSAQKNPTAFYLCASRPGLAVSEQFFGPGTRLTVL.

V usage is TRBV30 and J usage is TRBJ1-1, with D unclear. CDR1 and CDR2 from the germline V gene are GTSNPN and SVGIG (reference sequence). There are 13 residues in the CDR3. V was pared by 0 bases and J by 2 bases, with 7 bases between. CDR3 DNA sequence: TGTGCCTGGAGTGTAAAAAAAAACACTGAAGCTTTCTTT. It is translated as CAWSVKKNTEAFF. Full variable domain (rest looked up from reference TRBV30 and TRBJ1-1): SQTIHQWPATLVQPVGSPLSLECTVEGTSNPNLYWYRQAAGRGLQLLFYSVGIGQISSEVPQNLSASRPQDRQFILSSKKLLLSDSGFYLCAWSVKKNTEAFFGQGTRLTVV.

This clone was observed a handful of times. Other DNA sequences of this sample code for an identical CDR3. The chain joins TRBV18 to TRBJ2-7, with 7 bases that match TRBD1. Trimming removed 3 bases from V and 2 bases from J; junction bases left unmatched: 1. Germline V gene lookup returns CDR1 KGHSH and CDR2 LQKENI. This CDR3 comprises 13 residues. The CDR3 bases are TGTGCCAGCTCACCTGGGACAGCCTACGAGCAGTACGTC. It codes for CASSPGTAYEQYV.

The chain recombines TRBV30 with TRBJ1-4; D uncertain. Germline-derived CDR1 and CDR2 are GTSNPN and SVGIG (reference sequence). The CDR3 length is 13 residues. The ends were cut back, 0 bases at V and 4 bases at J, with 6 bases in the middle. CDR3 coding DNA: TGTGCCTGGAGTGTATCCCTTAATGAAAAACTGTTTTTT. Protein product: CAWSVSLNEKLFF.

The CDR3 coding sequence is TGCGCCAGCAGCCTCGCGGGACTAGAACGTACCGGGGAGCTGTTTTTT. Protein product: CASSLAGLERTGELFF. This chain joins TRBV5-1 and TRBJ2-2; TRBD2 matches 8 bases. Germline V gene sequence: CDR1 SGHRS, CDR2 YFSETQ. The V segment lost 4 bases and the J segment 5 bases; nucleotides outside the gene matches: 10. This CDR3 region has 16 residues. Based on the CDR3 plus reference TRBV5-1 and TRBJ2-2, the full variable domain is KAGVTQTPRYLIKTRGQQVTLSCSPISGHRSVSWYQQTPGQGLQFLFEYFSETQRNKGNFPGRFSGRQFSNSRSEMNVSTLELGDSALYLCASSLAGLERTGELFFGEGSRLTVL.

The chain joins TRBV5-6 to TRBJ1-1; D gene uncertain. This CDR3 has 15 residues. The V gene lost 1 base and the J gene lost 4 bases, with 14 bases spanning the gap. CDR1 and CDR2 from the germline V gene are SGHDT and YYEEEE. This CDR3 reads CASSLFWLEVTEAFF. Written as DNA, the CDR3 is TGTGCCAGCAGCTTGTTTTGGCTGGAGGTCACTGAAGCTTTCTTT.